This entry lists 32 T cell receptor beta chains sequenced from one sample in a study of beta chain features in type 1 diabetes. cDNA synthesis used the whole RNA isolate, giving expressed TCRB sequences. TCRdb's table, derived via immunoSEQ multiplex PCR, lists solely in-frame clones and lacks some. The repertoire has about 230,000 clones, roughly 17% of them found once; the top ten carry about 0.078%. Study-wide points: A moderate, significant TCRB CDR3 shortening appeared in type 1 diabetes across four CD4+ subsets.

No cognate antigen is known for these TCRs. The sample comprised naive CD4+ T cells from blood. The receptors originated from a man aged 25 to 40 with type 1 diabetes.

The rearrangement links TRBV7-2 to TRBJ2-1; TRBD2 matches 9 bases. This CDR3 is 15 amino acids long. J lost 5 bases, V lost 5 bases, and 7 bases had no gene match. Germline V gene sequence: CDR1 SGHTA, CDR2 FQGNSA. The CDR3 DNA reads TGTGCCAGCAGCCGAGGACTAGCGTCGGACAATGAGCAGTTCTTC. It encodes CASSRGLASDNEQFF.

For this clone: The same CDR3 arises from other DNA sequences in this sample as well. V is TRBV7-9 and J is TRBJ2-7, with 7 nucleotides matching TRBD1. V shed 0 bases and J 5 bases; nucleotides not matched to a gene: 1. CDR1 and CDR2 (germline): SEHNR, FQNEAQ (reference sequence). The CDR3 totals 13 residues. CDR3 coding DNA: TGTGCCAGCAGCTTAGCAGGGGGCAACGAGCAGTACTTC. This translates into CASSLAGGNEQYF.

The chain combines TRBV5-1 with TRBJ2-2; D is unresolved. The CDR3 has 15 residues. V lost 4 bases and J lost 1, with 11 bases in between. Germline assignment: CDR1 SGHRS and CDR2 YFSETQ. The CDR3: CASSLNSGNTGELFF. The CDR3, as DNA: TGCGCCAGCAGCCTAAACAGTGGGAACACCGGGGAGCTGTTTTTT. The whole variable domain, filled in from reference TRBV5-1 and TRBJ2-2, reads KAGVTQTPRYLIKTRGQQVTLSCSPISGHRSVSWYQQTPGQGLQFLFEYFSETQRNKGNFPGRFSGRQFSNSRSEMNVSTLELGDSALYLCASSLNSGNTGELFFGEGSRLTVL.

The chain employs TRBV28 and TRBJ2-7; D not resolved. Per germline, CDR1 MDHEN and CDR2 SYDVKM. Deletions cut 3 bases from V and 4 bases from J, with 7 bases between. CDR3 length: 12 amino acids. The CDR3 region has the DNA TGTGCCAGCAGTTTCGAAGGATACGAGCAGTACTTC. Protein sequence: CASSFEGYEQYF.

The chain carries TRBV9 and TRBJ2-3, with a weak D call TRBD2 (6 bases). The V end was cut by 2 bases, the J end by 4 bases, with 14 bases between. CDR3 length: 15 amino acids. Germline V lookup: CDR1 SGDLS, CDR2 YYNGEE. The CDR3 spells CASSVREGGSDTQYF. Here the CDR3 DNA reads TGTGCCAGCAGCGTTCGAGAGGGAGGATCAGATACGCAGTATTTT.

The V and J genes are TRBV5-1 and TRBJ2-7; D unresolved. CDR1 SGHRS and CDR2 YFSETQ come from the germline V gene. Trimming left V 0 bases short and J 5 bases short, with 6 bases between. CDR3 length: 12 residues. CDR3 nucleotides: TGCGCCAGCAGCTTGGGCAGGAACGAGCAGTACTTC. It codes for CASSLGRNEQYF.

The chain joins TRBV30 to TRBJ2-1, with D uncertain. Deletions cut 5 bases from V and 8 bases from J, with 22 bases between. This CDR3 contains 15 residues. The germline V gene encodes CDR1 GTSNPN and CDR2 SVGIG (reference sequence). The CDR3, as DNA: TGTGCCTGGGGACGAACAGTATTTTCGGACGATGAGCAGTTCTTC. Its translation is CAWGRTVFSDDEQFF.

The rearrangement links TRBV29-1 to TRBJ2-3, with 8 bases matching TRBD1. Trimming removed 7 bases from V and 0 bases from J; junction bases left unmatched: 3. The CDR3 is made up of 13 amino acids. CDR1 SQVTM and CDR2 ANQGSEA come from the germline V gene. The CDR3 DNA reads as TGCAGCGAGGGACAGGAAAGCACAGATACGCAGTATTTT. It is translated as CSEGQESTDTQYF.

This clone has a handful of counts. The chain employs TRBV7-6 and TRBJ2-3, with D uncertain. The CDR3 loop spans 15 amino acids. The V end lost 1 base, the J end lost 0 bases, and 8 bases lay between the germline ends. Germline V CDR1 and CDR2: SGHVS, FNYEAQ. This CDR3 is CASSLVGLSTDTQYF. The CDR3 coding sequence is TGTGCCAGCAGCTTAGTTGGTCTAAGCACAGATACGCAGTATTTT.

This clone occurred a few times. CDR3 nucleotides: TGCGCCAGCAGCTTGGTTGCGGAGCAGTACAATGAGCAGTTCTTC. This sequence encodes CASSLVAEQYNEQFF. The chain uses TRBV5-1 and TRBJ2-1; unclear D gene. Germline lookup yields CDR1 SGHRS and CDR2 YFSETQ. The CDR3 runs to 15 residues. Trimming removed 0 bases at V and 4 bases at J, with 11 bases between.

This clone was recorded a few times. The gene calls are TRBV14 and TRBJ2-7; 8 bases agree with TRBD1. Losses at the gene ends were 6 bases for V and 1 base for J; bases not matched to a gene: 5. This CDR3 contains 14 residues. CDR1 is SGHDN, CDR2 FVKESK, per germline. The CDR3 DNA reads TGTGCCAGCAGAAGGACAGGGCGGTCCTACGAGCAGTACTTC. The encoded protein is CASRRTGRSYEQYF. The entire variable domain, with the rest obtained from reference TRBV14 and TRBJ2-7, is as follows: EAGVTQFPSHSVIEKGQTVTLRCDPISGHDNLYWYRRVMGKEIKFLLHFVKESKQDESGMPNNRFLAERTGGTYSTLKVQPAELEDSGVYFCASRRTGRSYEQYFGPGTRLTVT.

The gene calls are TRBV7-2 and TRBJ2-3, with D unresolved. Germline loops: CDR1 SGHTA, CDR2 FQGNSA. V lost 5 bases, J lost 5 bases, and 8 bases lay in between. The CDR3 runs 12 residues. CDR3 in DNA: TGTGCCAGCAGCCCATTTCAAGATACGCAGTATTTT. Translation: CASSPFQDTQYF.

The chain links TRBV29-1 to TRBJ2-5, with TRBD1 matching 11 bases. V lost 1 base and J lost 4; bases outside the gene matches: 2. Germline lookup yields CDR1 SQVTM and CDR2 ANQGSEA. CDR3 size: 14 residues. DNA for the CDR3: TGCAGCGTTGAAGGGACAGGGGGCCGAGAGACCCAGTACTTC. It translates to CSVEGTGGRETQYF. Based on the CDR3 plus reference TRBV29-1 and TRBJ2-5, the full variable domain is SAVISQKPSRDICQRGTSLTIQCQVDSQVTMMFWYRQQPGQSLTLIATANQGSEATYESGFVIDKFPISRPNLTFSTLTVSNMSPEDSSIYLCSVEGTGGRETQYFGPGTRLLVL.

Turning to this clone: Distinct nucleotide sequences in the sample also encode this CDR3. The rearrangement joins TRBV6-5 to TRBJ2-1; TRBD2 matches at 10 bases. Germline trimming cut 6 bases from V and 5 bases from J; bases unmatched to any gene: 4. In germline, CDR1 is MNHEY, CDR2 SVGAGI. The CDR3 sequence is 14 residues long. The CDR3 protein is CASSRTSGNNEQFF. CDR3 DNA sequence: TGTGCCAGCAGCCGGACTAGCGGTAACAATGAGCAGTTCTTC.

The rearrangement joins TRBV2 to TRBJ2-7; tentative D call: TRBD1 (6 bases). CDR1 and CDR2 from the germline V gene are SNHLY and FYNNEI. The CDR3 is 13 residues long. V was clipped by 6 bases and J by 2 bases, with 11 bases between them. The CDR3 bases are TGTGCCAGCAGGACGACAGGAGCCTACGAGCAGTACTTC. This encodes CASRTTGAYEQYF. The whole variable domain, filled in from reference TRBV2 and TRBJ2-7, reads EPEVTQTPSHQVTQMGQEVILRCVPISNHLYFYWYRQILGQKVEFLVSFYNNEISEKSEIFDDQFSVERPDGSNFTLKIRSTKLEDSAMYFCASRTTGAYEQYFGPGTRLTVT.

The chain has TRBV29-1 and TRBJ1-1; no firm D call. With 6 bases removed from V and 8 bases from J, the gap between germline ends came to 13 bases. Germline V CDR1 and CDR2: SQVTM, ANQGSEA. The CDR3 has 11 residues. The CDR3 coding sequence is TGCAGCGTGGCGTCCGTCTGGGAAGCTTTCTTT. It encodes CSVASVWEAFF.

The V call is TRBV30, the J call TRBJ2-3; TRBD2 agrees at 7 bases. The CDR3 consists of 14 residues. Trimming removed 3 bases from V and 3 bases from J; junction bases left unmatched: 6. CDR1 and CDR2 (germline): GTSNPN, SVGIG (reference sequence). The CDR3 is CAWSVTAGTDTQYF. DNA for the CDR3: TGTGCCTGGAGCGTTACAGCGGGGACAGATACGCAGTATTTT.

The chain couples TRBV29-1 to TRBJ2-5; either TRBD1 or TRBD2 may fit D (5 bases each). The germline V gene encodes CDR1 SQVTM and CDR2 ANQGSEA. The V gene lost 4 bases and the J gene lost 5 bases, with 11 bases spanning the gap. This CDR3 region has 12 residues. The CDR3 spells CSVGPGTETQYF. The CDR3 nucleotides are TGCAGCGTTGGCCCAGGGACGGAGACCCAGTACTTC.

The J gene is TRBJ2-7, the V gene TRBV6-5; a possible D gene is TRBD2 (5 bases). This CDR3 comprises 13 residues. V shed 4 bases and J shed 1 base, with 8 bases lying between them. Germline V CDR1 and CDR2: MNHEY, SVGAGI. Here the CDR3 reads CASSLDFSYEQYF. The CDR3 DNA follows: TGTGCCAGCAGTTTGGACTTTTCCTACGAGCAGTACTTC.

The chain recombines TRBV7-3 with TRBJ2-7, with D tentatively TRBD1 (5 bases). Per the germline V gene, CDR1 is SGHTA and CDR2 is FQGTGA. With 1 base removed from V and 1 base from J, the gap between germline ends came to 5 bases. This CDR3 region has 13 residues. The CDR3 protein is CASSLRQSYEQYF. The CDR3 region has the DNA TGTGCCAGCAGCTTAAGACAGTCCTACGAGCAGTACTTC. Full variable domain (outside the CDR3, taken from reference TRBV7-3 and TRBJ2-7): GAGVSQTPSNKVTEKGKYVELRCDPISGHTALYWYRQSLGQGPEFLIYFQGTGAADDSGLPNDRFFAVRPEGSVSTLKIQRTERGDSAVYLCASSLRQSYEQYFGPGTRLTVT.

This chain links TRBV30 with TRBJ1-4; D is unclear. The CDR3 sequence is 12 residues long. Germline assignment: CDR1 GTSNPN and CDR2 SVGIG (reference sequence). The V end lost 1 base, the J end lost 6 bases, and 6 bases lay between the germline ends. The CDR3 bases are TGTGCCTGGAGTGGAAGCGATGAAAAACTGTTTTTT. Its translation: CAWSGSDEKLFF.

This clone appeared a single time. The identical CDR3 is also encoded by other nucleotide sequences in the sample. CDR3 coding DNA: TGTGCCTGGAGTGTAGGGGGGAACACTGAAGCTTTCTTT. This sequence encodes CAWSVGGNTEAFF. This rearrangement joins TRBV30 to TRBJ1-1; a weak D match, TRBD1 (6 bases). Germline CDR1 GTSNPN, CDR2 SVGIG (reference sequence). The CDR3 is 13 amino acids. The V gene lost 0 bases and the J gene lost 1 base, with 6 bases spanning the gap.

This clone was seen only a few times. J is TRBJ2-1 and V is TRBV2; D ambiguous. Trimming left V 1 base short and J 6 bases short, with 10 bases between. The V gene's germline CDR1 is SNHLY and CDR2 FYNNEI. The CDR3 is 14 residues long. The CDR3 loop reads CASSEGTTGNEQFF. CDR3 DNA: TGTGCCAGCAGTGAAGGGACCACCGGCAATGAGCAGTTCTTC.

The chain carries TRBV7-9 and TRBJ1-1; D ambiguous. V shed 6 bases and J shed 4 bases, with 12 bases lying between them. Germline V gene sequence: CDR1 SEHNR, CDR2 FQNEAQ (reference sequence). This CDR3 contains 13 residues. This CDR3 is CASSNTVGTEAFF. CDR3 nucleotides: TGTGCCAGCAGTAATACCGTCGGCACTGAAGCTTTCTTT.

The chain couples TRBV29-1 to TRBJ2-3, with D hard to call. The germline CDR1 and CDR2 sequences are SQVTM and ANQGSEA. Trimming cost V 4 bases and J 2 bases, with 10 bases left between them. The CDR3 runs 13 residues. The CDR3: CSVVSQITDTQYF. DNA of the CDR3: TGCAGCGTTGTAAGTCAGATCACAGATACGCAGTATTTT.

The genes are TRBV9 and TRBJ2-1; TRBD2 matches at 7 bases. The V gene end was trimmed by 0 bases and the J gene end by 9 bases; junction bases not matched to a gene: 18. Germline assignment: CDR1 SGDLS and CDR2 YYNGEE. CDR3 size: 18 residues. The CDR3 sequence is CASSVGQGLAAGFPEQFF. In nucleotides, the CDR3 is TGTGCCAGCAGCGTAGGCCAGGGCCTAGCGGCAGGATTCCCTGAGCAGTTCTTC.

This chain uses TRBV5-6 with TRBJ1-2; 7 bases are shared with TRBD1. The V and J ends lost 4 bases and 6 bases, in that order; junction bases with no gene match: 6. CDR1 is SGHDT, CDR2 YYEEEE, per germline. The CDR3 consists of 13 residues. CDR3 residues: CASSLRQGDGYTF. The CDR3 bases are TGTGCCAGCAGCCTCCGACAGGGCGATGGCTACACCTTC.

V gene TRBV25-1 combines with J gene TRBJ2-3; D might be TRBD1 (6 bases). The CDR3 is made up of 15 amino acids. V lost 3 bases and J lost 2, with 12 bases in between. Germline CDR1 MGHDK, CDR2 SYGVNS. The CDR3 DNA follows: TGTGCCAGCAGTGATACAGGACAGATCACAGATACGCAGTATTTT. Translation: CASSDTGQITDTQYF.

There are a few counts of this clone. The chain has TRBV7-9 and TRBJ2-7, with D unresolved. Germline CDR1 and CDR2: SEHNR and FQNEAQ (reference sequence). Trimming took off 3 bases at V and 6 bases at J, with 15 bases between the two ends. The CDR3 sequence is 14 residues long. The CDR3 protein is CASSFDSPVSEQYF. As DNA, the CDR3 is TGTGCCAGCAGCTTTGATAGCCCTGTATCCGAGCAGTACTTC. The complete variable domain, with remaining parts taken from reference TRBV7-9 and TRBJ2-7, reads DTGVSQNPRHKITKRGQNVTFRCDPISEHNRLYWYRQTLGQGPEFLTYFQNEAQLEKSRLLSDRFSAERPKGSFSTLEIQRTEQGDSAMYLCASSFDSPVSEQYFGPGTRLTVT.

This clone was recorded a few times. This sequence joins TRBV27 and TRBJ2-1; 7 nucleotides align to TRBD1. With V trimmed by 3 bases and J by 8 bases, 10 bases remained unmatched. This CDR3 contains 15 residues. Germline V gives CDR1 MNHEY, CDR2 SMNVEV (reference sequence). CDR3 coding DNA: TGTGCCAGCAGTTTGTTGGCCCAGGGGGAAGATGAGCAGTTCTTC. This translates into CASSLLAQGEDEQFF.

The rearrangement links TRBV7-9 to TRBJ2-7, with D possibly being TRBD1 (5 bases). Germline lookup yields CDR1 SEHNR and CDR2 FQNEAQ (reference sequence). This CDR3 is 14 amino acids long. With 3 bases removed from V and 3 bases from J, the gap between germline ends came to 12 bases. The CDR3 loop is CASSFAQAYYEQYF. In DNA, the CDR3 is TGTGCCAGCAGCTTTGCACAGGCCTACTACGAGCAGTACTTC.

This clone was seen a few times. The chain combines TRBV10-3 with TRBJ2-1, with 14 bases lining up with TRBD2. This CDR3 contains 18 residues. V dropped 0 bases and J dropped 7; count of bases not matched to a gene: 8. Looked up from germline, CDR1 is ENHRY and CDR2 is SYGVKD. In DNA form, the CDR3 reads TGTGCCATCAGTGAGTCGGGGACTAGCGGGAGTATTATGAATGAGCAGTTCTTC. Protein product: CAISESGTSGSIMNEQFF.